The next 10 T cell receptor beta chains were all read from a single sample in a study of T cells after yellow fever vaccination. MiXCR was run by TCRdb on the 5' RACE reads, yielding one entry per CDR3 protein. In the table there are more than 75,000 distinct CDR3 sequences, under 9% of which are singletons. This specimen consisted of CD8+ T cells not binding an NS4B(214-222) dextramer, sorted from PBMCs, obtained approximately 15 days after the first yellow fever vaccination. All receptors derive from a man aged 18 to 30 who received the YFV17D yellow fever vaccine.

The chain links TRBV11-2 to TRBJ2-2, with D unclear. Germline V gives CDR1 SGHAT, CDR2 FQNNGV. Trimming cost V 6 bases and J 1 base, with 6 bases left between them. The CDR3 runs 13 residues. The CDR3 DNA follows: TGTGCCAGCAGAACAGTGAACACCGGGGAGCTGTTTTTT. Its protein product is CASRTVNTGELFF.

This clonotype was recorded many times. J is TRBJ2-3 and V is TRBV20-1; possibly TRBD2 for D (6 bases). This CDR3 has 14 amino acids. The ends were cut back, 6 bases at V and 4 bases at J, with 17 bases in the middle. Germline V gene sequence: CDR1 DFQATT, CDR2 SNEGSKA (reference sequence). In DNA, the CDR3 is TGCAGTGCCAAGGGAGGTGAGGAACCAGATACGCAGTATTTT. This codes for CSAKGGEEPDTQYF.

V gene TRBV9 combines with J gene TRBJ2-1; TRBD1 might be the D (5 bases). The CDR3 is made up of 12 amino acids. The V end lost 6 bases, the J end lost 6 bases, and 10 bases lay between the germline ends. The germline V gene has CDR1 SGDLS and CDR2 YYNGEE. The CDR3 nucleotides are TGTGCCAGCAATCAGGGATCCAATGAGCAGTTCTTC. Translated, it gives CASNQGSNEQFF. Drawing the rest from reference TRBV9 and TRBJ2-1, the complete variable domain is DSGVTQTPKHLITATGQRVTLRCSPRSGDLSVYWYQQSLDQGLQFLIQYYNGEERAKGNILERFSAQQFPDLHSELNLSSLELGDSALYFCASNQGSNEQFFGPGTRLTVL.

This clonotype was seen only a few times. The gene calls are TRBV20-1 and TRBJ1-2, with D perhaps matching TRBD1 (6 bases). This CDR3 contains 12 residues. The V gene's germline CDR1 is DFQATT and CDR2 SNEGSKA (reference sequence). Trimming left V 3 bases short and J 4 bases short, with 9 bases between. CDR3 region: CSARTGAYGYTF. The CDR3 DNA is TGCAGTGCTAGGACAGGTGCCTATGGCTACACCTTC.

This chain joins TRBV5-6 and TRBJ2-7; D gene unclear. The CDR3 loop spans 14 amino acids. Germline V gives CDR1 SGHDT, CDR2 YYEEEE. V lost 1 base and J lost 5, with 13 bases in between. CDR3 in amino acids: CASSLRHGPNEQYF. CDR3 in DNA: TGTGCCAGCAGCTTGAGGCACGGGCCTAACGAGCAGTACTTC.

This clonotype was recorded a few times. The rearrangement joins TRBV6-2 or TRBV6-3 to TRBJ1-1; 7 bases align to TRBD1. With 4 bases clipped from V and 1 base from J, the junction kept 12 bases outside the gene matches. Germline loops: CDR1 MNHEY, CDR2 SVGEGT. The CDR3 has 17 residues. The CDR3 sequence: CASSFDRAFGGNTEAFF. CDR3 bases: TGTGCCAGCAGTTTTGACAGGGCCTTCGGGGGGAACACTGAAGCTTTCTTT.

This clonotype was observed a few times. The CDR3 sequence: CASSLRDRALNFVNTIYF. CDR3 sequence (DNA): TGTGCCAGCAGCCTCCGGGACAGGGCGTTGAATTTTGTAAACACCATATATTTT. The chain uses TRBV7-8 and TRBJ1-3; 9 bases are shared with TRBD1. J gave up 6 bases and V 5 bases, and 17 bases lay outside the gene matches. This CDR3 is 18 amino acids long. In germline, CDR1 is SGHVS, CDR2 FQNEAQ.

The chain recombines TRBV2 with TRBJ2-1; TRBD2 agrees at 8 bases. Germline assignment: CDR1 SNHLY and CDR2 FYNNEI. This CDR3 spans 15 amino acids. J was trimmed by 7 bases and V by 7 bases; bases with no gene match: 12. The CDR3 DNA sequence: TGTGCCAGCATAGACGGCGGGGGGAACCTTAATGAGCAGTTCTTC. It yields the protein CASIDGGGNLNEQFF.

This CDR3 reads CASSLRQSSYNEQFF. CDR3 sequence (DNA): TGTGCCAGCAGTTTAAGGCAAAGCTCCTACAATGAGCAGTTCTTC. The chain recombines TRBV27 with TRBJ2-1; D unresolved. Trimming shortened V by 2 bases and J by 0 bases, and 8 bases separated the two germline ends. CDR1 is MNHEY, CDR2 SMNVEV, per germline (reference sequence). This CDR3 region has 15 residues.

This clonotype was counted between two and nine times. This chain joins TRBV7-9 and TRBJ2-5; 8 bases align to TRBD1. The ends lost 6 bases at V and 4 bases at J; junction bases unmatched: 4. Germline CDR1 SEHNR, CDR2 FQNEAQ (reference sequence). CDR3 length: 13 amino acids. The CDR3 is CASSPGTGETQYF. DNA of the CDR3: TGTGCCAGCAGTCCCGGGACAGGAGAGACCCAGTACTTC.